The clone carrying this T cell receptor (beta chain) has at least ten counts. A single record per CDR3 protein comes from TCRdb applying MiXCR to the 5' RACE reads. The table has 25,000 to 35,000 distinct CDR3 sequences, approximately 5.5% seen once; the top ten hold around 3.7%. The data derive from a study of early T cells in non-severe SARS-CoV-2 infection. The CDR3 extends over 18 amino acids. V was pared by 5 bases and J by 5 bases, with 25 bases between. Germline-derived CDR1 and CDR2 are SGHTA and FQGNSA. This clonotype was sampled from an adult who was a healthcare worker with PCR-confirmed SARS-CoV-2 infection or an uninfected control (not recorded which). V and J are TRBV7-2 and TRBJ2-1, with a possible D match to TRBD2 (7 bases). The material sequenced was whole blood. The DNA for the CDR3 is TGTGCCAGCAGCGGGGGGGCTCGGAGGGTAATCCGGGACAATGAGCAGTTCTTC. It translates to CASSGGARRVIRDNEQFF. Full variable domain (missing parts from reference TRBV7-2 and TRBJ2-1): GAGVSQSPSNKVTEKGKDVELRCDPISGHTALYWYRQSLGQGLEFLIYFQGNSAPDKSGLPSDRFSAERTGGSVSTLTIQRTQQEDSAVYLCASSGGARRVIRDNEQFFGPGTRLTVL.